A single sample gave rise to the 18 T cell receptor beta chains below, sequenced in a study of blood T cell repertoires in COVID-19. The table came from immunoSEQ multiplex PCR; TCRdb's copy has only in-frame clones and leaves some out. The sample has fewer than 250,000 clones; 86% are singletons. The specimen was peripheral blood. The origin of the receptors is an older woman with acute or convalescent COVID-19.

This chain connects TRBV25-1 to TRBJ1-2; a possible D gene is TRBD1 (6 bases). V shed 4 bases and J shed 8 bases, with 20 bases lying between them. CDR3 length: 15 residues. The germline V gene has CDR1 MGHDK and CDR2 SYGVNS. CDR3 DNA sequence: TGTGCCAGCAGTGGGGGGCTACTCGCCCTGGGAGGCTACACCTTC. It is translated as CASSGGLLALGGYTF.

In its sample, this clone was seen a few times. This chain connects TRBV11-3 to TRBJ2-7; 9 nucleotides line up with TRBD2. Per germline, CDR1 SGHNT and CDR2 YENEEA. The V segment lost 4 bases and the J segment 2 bases; nucleotides outside the gene matches: 6. The length of the CDR3 is 15 residues. DNA for the CDR3: TGTGCCAGCAGCTGGAGCGGGAGGTTAACCTACGAGCAGTACTTC. It yields the protein CASSWSGRLTYEQYF.

This clone was detected a few times. This chain uses TRBV10-2 with TRBJ1-1; D gene uncertain. In germline, CDR1 is WSHSY, CDR2 SAAADI. The V gene lost 3 bases and the J gene lost 1 base, with 6 bases spanning the gap. CDR3 size: 13 residues. The CDR3 protein is CASSDRGNTEAFF. DNA for the CDR3: TGCGCCAGCAGTGATCGGGGGAACACTGAAGCTTTCTTT.

This clone was observed a handful of times. The chain is built from TRBV7-2 and TRBJ2-7, with TRBD2 identical over 9 bases. CDR3 size: 15 residues. CDR1 and CDR2 (germline): SGHTA, FQGNSA. The J segment lost 5 bases and the V segment lost 2 bases, leaving 7 bases of the junction unmatched. The CDR3 nucleotides read TGTGCCAGCAGCTTACCGGCGGGAGGGCGAAACGAGCAGTACTTC. Its translation: CASSLPAGGRNEQYF.

This clone was picked up one time. The rearrangement uses TRBV18 and TRBJ2-3; 8 nucleotides agree with TRBD1. The V segment lost 6 bases and the J segment 4 bases; nucleotides outside the gene matches: 3. Germline V CDR1 and CDR2: KGHSH, LQKENI. The CDR3 length is 13 residues. The CDR3 sequence is CASSSDRADTQYF. CDR3 DNA sequence: TGTGCCAGCTCGTCGGACAGGGCAGATACGCAGTATTTT.

This clone was counted a few times. The chain couples TRBV12-3 or TRBV12-4 to TRBJ1-2, with 10 bases matching TRBD1. The ends lost 6 bases at V and 8 bases at J; junction bases unmatched: 6. This CDR3 spans 13 amino acids. The CDR3 region is CASSRQGAQGYTF. CDR3 coding DNA: TGTGCCAGCAGCAGACAGGGGGCGCAGGGCTACACCTTC.

As regards this clone: Compared with germline, one end of the junction differs, possibly owing to a read error. The chain joins TRBV27 to TRBJ2-7; a possible D gene is TRBD1 (6 bases). The CDR3 is made up of 14 amino acids. CDR1 is MNHEY and CDR2 is SMNVEV in the germline V gene (reference sequence). This CDR3 is CASSSSRGPYGQYF. The CDR3 DNA reads as TGTGCCAGCAGCTCGTCCAGGGGACCTTACGGGCAGTACTTC.

J is TRBJ2-3 and V is TRBV7-2; 9 nucleotides align to TRBD1. The CDR3 is made up of 16 amino acids. Germline CDR1 reads SGHTA; CDR2 reads FQGNSA. Trimming removed 3 bases from V and 1 base from J; junction bases left unmatched: 5. CDR3 sequence: CASSFTGGAGTDTQYF. The CDR3 bases are TGTGCCAGCAGCTTTACAGGGGGCGCCGGCACAGATACGCAGTATTTT.

On this clone itself: One end of the junction does not line up with germline, which may come from a read error. V and J are TRBV6-2 or TRBV6-3 and TRBJ1-2; 8 bases are shared with TRBD1. CDR1 is MNHEY, CDR2 SVGEGT, per germline. This CDR3 is 15 amino acids long. The CDR3 DNA follows: TGTGCCAGCAGCAACCCTGGACAGGGAGGATCGAGCAGCTCCTTC. Its protein is CASSNPGQGGSSSSF.

CDR3: CASSSGTGRNGELFF. Here the CDR3 DNA reads TGTGCCAGCAGCTCCGGGACAGGGAGGAACGGGGAGCTGTTTTTT. This chain links TRBV7-2 with TRBJ2-2, with 9 bases fitting TRBD1. This CDR3 spans 15 amino acids. Trimming at V came to 4 bases and at J to 7 bases, leaving 7 bases not matched to a gene. Germline V gene lookup returns CDR1 SGHTA and CDR2 FQGNSA. The full variable domain, its missing parts supplied by reference TRBV7-2 and TRBJ2-2, is GAGVSQSPSNKVTEKGKDVELRCDPISGHTALYWYRQSLGQGLEFLIYFQGNSAPDKSGLPSDRFSAERTGGSVSTLTIQRTQQEDSAVYLCASSSGTGRNGELFFGEGSRLTVL.

The chain combines TRBV12-3 or TRBV12-4 with TRBJ2-2, with no clear D. The CDR3 length is 12 residues. V was shortened by 7 bases and J by 6 bases, with 9 bases between the two germline ends. The CDR3 loop reads CASNPLAGELFF. Written as DNA, the CDR3 is TGTGCCAGCAACCCTCTAGCCGGGGAGCTGTTTTTT.

V usage is TRBV7-6 and J usage is TRBJ1-1; 9 bases fit TRBD1. From germline, CDR1 is SGHVS and CDR2 FNYEAQ. The CDR3 covers 17 residues. V was clipped by 8 bases and J by 4 bases; unmatched bases: 17. CDR3 in amino acids: CASSFRGQGVASTEAFF. The CDR3 coding sequence is TGTGCCAGCTCCTTTCGGGGACAGGGTGTGGCGAGCACTGAAGCTTTCTTT.

This chain connects TRBV11-2 to TRBJ2-1, with TRBD2 identical over 8 bases. This CDR3 contains 16 residues. V lost 1 base and J lost 6; bases outside the gene matches: 8. The germline CDR1 and CDR2 sequences are SGHAT and FQNNGV. CDR3 bases: TGTGCCAGCAGCTTAGTTCCCAGCGGGAGAAGCAATGAGCAGTTCTTC. Amino acids: CASSLVPSGRSNEQFF.

The chain combines TRBV6-5 with TRBJ1-5, with D possibly TRBD1 on 6 matching bases. The germline V gene encodes CDR1 MNHEY and CDR2 SVGAGI. Trimming took off 7 bases at V and 4 bases at J, with 11 bases between the two ends. The CDR3 has 13 residues. CDR3 bases: TGTGCCAGCATAACAGGGTTTAATCAGCCCCAGCATTTT. This sequence encodes CASITGFNQPQHF.

This clone appeared a few times. The chain has TRBV7-8 and TRBJ2-5; perhaps TRBD2 as D (5 bases). The germline V gene encodes CDR1 SGHVS and CDR2 FQNEAQ. The V end was cut by 8 bases, the J end by 7 bases, with 11 bases between. The CDR3 loop spans 11 amino acids. CDR3 in DNA: TGTGCCAGCCCCCGTGGAGGGACCCAGTACTTC. It is translated as CASPRGGTQYF.

The rearrangement links TRBV5-6 to TRBJ2-1; possible D gene TRBD1, 6 bases. Germline CDR1 and CDR2: SGHDT and YYEEEE. V was clipped by 5 bases and J by 10 bases, with 13 bases between them. CDR3 length equals 12 residues. The CDR3 coding sequence is TGTGCCAGCAGTCCAGGGGTCGGCGAGCAGTTCTTC. This encodes CASSPGVGEQFF.

The CDR3 sequence is CASSPVATVATEAFF. DNA of the CDR3: TGTGCCAGCTCACCCGTCGCGACAGTTGCCACTGAAGCTTTCTTT. The chain links TRBV18 to TRBJ1-1, with D possibly being TRBD1 (5 bases). The CDR3 spans 15 residues. The V gene's germline CDR1 is KGHSH and CDR2 LQKENI. V lost 3 bases and J lost 4, with 15 bases in between.

The chain recombines TRBV27 with TRBJ2-1; tentative D call: TRBD2 (6 bases). This CDR3 contains 15 residues. Germline-derived CDR1 and CDR2 are MNHEY and SMNVEV (reference sequence). Trimming took 1 base from V and 7 from J, leaving 14 bases between them. The CDR3 DNA reads as TGTGCCAGCAGTTTATTACTAGCAGCAAAAAATGAGCAGTTCTTC. It translates to CASSLLLAAKNEQFF.